This entry concerns a single T cell receptor (beta chain). Participants were aged about 18 to 100 years, lived in under 25 US areas, and enrolled virtually. The study counted Cohort 3 donors as recovered given two negative PCRs, clearance, or symptom resolution. This CDR3 contains 17 residues. Germline CDR1 reads MDHEN; CDR2 reads SYDVKM. The trim removed 1 base at V and 2 bases at J, leaving 10 bases unmatched. This table comes from immunoSEQ multiplex PCR, and its TCRdb copy is limited to in-frame clones, with some not included. Here the sample spans around 310,000 clones, 85% to 90% being singletons. The sample is drawn from a study of blood T cell repertoires in COVID-19. Study-wide context: T cells, B-cell-depleted T cells, or PBMCs supplied cDNA or gDNA.

The rearrangement links TRBV28 to TRBJ2-5, with 7 bases identical to TRBD1. The sequenced sample consisted of PBMCs or T cells enriched from blood (not recorded which). This TCR was recovered from a woman in her twenties or thirties who had recovered from COVID-19. The chain's CDR3 is CASSLLTPGTVQETQYF. CDR3 sequence (DNA): TGTGCCAGCAGTTTATTAACCCCGGGGACAGTTCAAGAGACCCAGTACTTC.